This is a list of T cell receptor beta chains from one sample in a study of T cells after yellow fever vaccination. TCRdb ran MiXCR on the 5' RACE reads and lists one entry per CDR3 protein. The table shows 360,000 or so distinct CDR3 sequences, with 9.5% to 13% occurring only once. The sample in question was PBMCs, obtained on the day of the first yellow fever vaccination. These receptors were obtained from a man in his late teens or twenties who received the YFV17D yellow fever vaccine. Both conserved end residues are part of each CDR3. The D gene is left open where the match is weak. Size is stated for part of the rows, as once, few or many counts, or as a class when the clone is expanded.

V gene	J gene	D gene	clone size	CDR3 length	CDR3 DNA	CDR3 protein
TRBV6-5	TRBJ2-5	TRBD2	few	14	TGTGCCAGCAGTTACTTGGGGGGGAGTGAGACCCAGTACTTC	CASSYLGGSETQYF
TRBV7-6	TRBJ2-5	TRBD2	-	13	TGTGCCACCCTAGCGGGGAGTGGAGAGACCCAGTACTTC	CATLAGSGETQYF
TRBV7-9	TRBJ1-4	-	few	13	TGTGCCAGCAGCGGGGACTTTAATGAAAAACTGTTTTTT	CASSGDFNEKLFF
TRBV18	TRBJ2-1	-	few	16	TGTGCCAGCTCACCACCGGGGCAGGGGTCCCACAATGAGCAGTTCTTC	CASSPPGQGSHNEQFF
TRBV6-2/TRBV6-3	TRBJ1-5	TRBD1	few	14	TGTGCCACCGACAGGGGTAATTCCGGTCAGCCCCAGCATTTT	CATDRGNSGQPQHF
TRBV20-1	TRBJ1-2	-	few	14	TGCAGTGCAAAGTACCGGGACACAGTATATGGCTACACCTTC	CSAKYRDTVYGYTF
TRBV6-5	TRBJ1-3	-	-	15	TGTGCCAGCAGTTACTCAGGGGGCTCTGGAAACACCATATATTTT	CASSYSGGSGNTIYF
TRBV20-1	TRBJ2-3	-	few	13	TGCAGTGGTGGGACGGTAAGCACAGATACGCAGTATTTT	CSGGTVSTDTQYF
TRBV3-1	TRBJ2-7	TRBD1	-	15	TGTGCCAGCAGCCGGGGACAGGCTAACTCCTACGAGCAGTACTTC	CASSRGQANSYEQYF
TRBV3-1	TRBJ2-6	-	few	13	TGTGCCAGCAGCCAAGTTGGGGCCAACGTCCTGACTTTC	CASSQVGANVLTF
TRBV25-1	TRBJ2-7	TRBD1	-	14	TGTGCCAGCAGTGAAGACAGGGGCTCCTACGAGCAGTACTTC	CASSEDRGSYEQYF
TRBV5-1	TRBJ2-7	-	-	15	TGCGCCAGCAGCCCCGGGGAACCCAGAACCTACGAGCAGTACTTC	CASSPGEPRTYEQYF
TRBV7-6	TRBJ1-6	-	-	15	TGTGCCAGCAGCTTACAGGAATTCGATAATTCACCCCTCCACTTT	CASSLQEFDNSPLHF